These T cell receptor beta chains were read from a single sample in a study of T-cell memory formation after mild COVID-19. Via MiXCR, TCRdb re-called the 5' RACE reads, giving one row per CDR3 protein. This sample has 390,000 or so distinct CDR3 sequences, with approximately 16% found just once. The sample was PBMCs or a T cell subset sorted from them (not recorded which). The receptors derive from a young man who had mild COVID-19 (a few samples of this study predate the infection). Cell type and time point are not known. Both conserved end residues are part of each CDR3. A D gene is named only where the DNA matches it firmly. For some rows the clone size is stated as once, few or many, or as a class when expanded; others skip it.

CDR3 DNA	CDR3 protein	V gene	clone size	D gene	J gene
TGTGCCAAAAAGGAGACCCAGTACTTC	CAKKETQYF	TRBV19	few	.	TRBJ2-5
TGTGCCAGCAGCTTAGCCCTGGAGGGCTCCGGGGAGCTGTTTTTT	CASSLALEGSGELFF	TRBV7-9	few	.	TRBJ2-2
TGTGCCAGCAGCCGAACCGGGACAGCCCAAGGCACCGGGGAGCTGTTTTTT	CASSRTGTAQGTGELFF	TRBV7-9	.	TRBD1	TRBJ2-2
TGTGCCACCAGCACAAATACCGGGACTAGCTTGGATGAGCAGTTCTTC	CATSTNTGTSLDEQFF	TRBV15	few	TRBD2	TRBJ2-1
TGCGCCAGCAGCCTAGAAACAGGGGGCGGAGGCTCCTACGAGCAGTACTTC	CASSLETGGGGSYEQYF	TRBV4-3	.	TRBD1	TRBJ2-7
TGTGCCAGCAGCTCCCCCATAGCGGGGGACACAGATACGCAGTATTTT	CASSSPIAGDTDTQYF	TRBV12-3/TRBV12-4	many	TRBD2	TRBJ2-3
TGTGCCAGCAGCTCTCCTTTCCGGGATACGCAGTATTTT	CASSSPFRDTQYF	TRBV7-2	many	.	TRBJ2-3
TGTGCCAGCAGCTTAGTAAGTTCTAGCGGCGGTCTGAATGAGCAGTTCTTC	CASSLVSSSGGLNEQFF	TRBV7-2	.	TRBD2	TRBJ2-1
TGTGCCAGCAGCCCTCCGGGTGCATACAGGGATGAGCAGTTCTTC	CASSPPGAYRDEQFF	TRBV9	.	.	TRBJ2-1
TGCGCCAGCAGCCTGGGACAGGGAGCCTACGAGCAGTACTTC	CASSLGQGAYEQYF	TRBV5-1	many	TRBD1	TRBJ2-7
TGTGCCAGCAGCCCGGGGAGGGTAGATACGCAGTATTTT	CASSPGRVDTQYF	TRBV7-2	few	TRBD2	TRBJ2-3
TGTGCCAGCAGCGCCCACGAAGTGACGTACACTGGCGGGGCCTACAATGAGCAGTTCTTC	CASSAHEVTYTGGAYNEQFF	TRBV9	many	.	TRBJ2-1
TGTGCCAGCAGCTTCTGGAGCGGGGGAGACAGAACGAAAGAGACCCAGTACTTC	CASSFWSGGDRTKETQYF	TRBV7-9	.	TRBD2	TRBJ2-5
TGTGCCAGCAAGTCGGACTTTAACACTGAAGCTTTCTTT	CASKSDFNTEAFF	TRBV6-1	.	.	TRBJ1-1
TGCAGCGTTGACTATCTATACAATGAGCAGTTCTTC	CSVDYLYNEQFF	TRBV29-1	.	.	TRBJ2-1
TGCGCCAGCAGCCAAGGAGGGGGTGACATGCTCTCCTATAATTCACCCCTCCACTTT	CASSQGGGDMLSYNSPLHF	TRBV4-1	few	.	TRBJ1-6
TGCAGTGCTAGAGGTCCCGGGCCCCTCTCTATCAATCAGCCCCAGCATTTT	CSARGPGPLSINQPQHF	TRBV20-1	.	.	TRBJ1-5
TGCGCCAGCAGCTCGGTGACTAGCGGGGCTGAGACCCAGTACTTC	CASSSVTSGAETQYF	TRBV5-1	.	TRBD2	TRBJ2-5
TGTGCCAGCAGCGAGGTGGAGGGAGCGCCCCAGCATTTT	CASSEVEGAPQHF	TRBV9	.	.	TRBJ1-5
TGCGCCAGCAGCCAGTCTGAAACGGGACACCCGACCACAGATACGCAGTATTTT	CASSQSETGHPTTDTQYF	TRBV4-3	few	.	TRBJ2-3
TGTGCCAGCAGTTCCAACCGGTGGGGCAGTGGATACACAGATACGCAGTATTTT	CASSSNRWGSGYTDTQYF	TRBV12-3/TRBV12-4	.	.	TRBJ2-3
TGTGCCAGCAGCGGCAGTCAAACCGGGGAGCTGTTTTTT	CASSGSQTGELFF	TRBV2	.	.	TRBJ2-2
TGTGCCAGCAGCTCCAATGGACAGTTTGAAGCTTTCTTT	CASSSNGQFEAFF	TRBV7-9	.	.	TRBJ1-1
TGCGCCAGCAGCCAAGCGGGACTGACGTATGATACGCAGTATTTT	CASSQAGLTYDTQYF	TRBV4-1	.	.	TRBJ2-3
TGTGCCAGCAGCTTGGGGCTAGACACTTCTATTCAGTACTTC	CASSLGLDTSIQYF	TRBV5-4	many	.	TRBJ2-4
TGTGCCAGCACCCCCCAGCTTACCGGGGAGCTGTTTTTT	CASTPQLTGELFF	TRBV11-2	few	.	TRBJ2-2
TGCGCCAGCAGCCAGGACTCCCACGTGGAGCAGTTCTTC	CASSQDSHVEQFF	TRBV4-3	many	.	TRBJ2-1
TGTGCCAGCAGCCTCATCGGTCGAACTTTCTTT	CASSLIGRTFF	TRBV12-3/TRBV12-4	.	.	TRBJ1-1
TGTGCCAGCAGTTTTCCGACGGGGGGGATCCAAGAGACCCAGTACTTC	CASSFPTGGIQETQYF	TRBV12-3/TRBV12-4	few	TRBD2	TRBJ2-5
TGTGCTAGTGGTTTGGTAGTTTGGAGGGAAGCTTTCTTT	CASGLVVWREAFF	TRBV12-5	.	.	TRBJ1-1
TGTGCCAGCAGCTCCGAGGGCAGGGGGCGAACACCCCAGCATTTT	CASSSEGRGRTPQHF	TRBV7-2	.	TRBD1	TRBJ1-5
TGCGCCAGCAGCTTTTCCGGGACAGGGAACAATGAGCAGTTCTTC	CASSFSGTGNNEQFF	TRBV5-1	many	TRBD1	TRBJ2-1
TGTGCCAGCTCCCCAAGGGGCCTCTACCAAGAGACCCAGTACTTC	CASSPRGLYQETQYF	TRBV18	few	.	TRBJ2-5
TGTGCCAGCAGCATCCAGTGGAGAAACACCATATATTTT	CASSIQWRNTIYF	TRBV7-8	few	.	TRBJ1-3
TGTGCCGGGGCAGGTGGGAAGACCCAGTACTTC	CAGAGGKTQYF	TRBV21-1	.	.	TRBJ2-5
TGTGCCAGCAGTTTAACATCTAGCCACAATGAGCAGTTCTTC	CASSLTSSHNEQFF	TRBV27	.	.	TRBJ2-1
TGTGCCAGCAGCTTAATCAATGAGCAGTTCTTC	CASSLINEQFF	TRBV7-2	few	.	TRBJ2-1
TGTGCCAGCAGCTTGAACGGGGGGGGAGATACGCAGTATTTT	CASSLNGGGDTQYF	TRBV11-2	.	TRBD2	TRBJ2-3
TGCAGCGTTGAGTCAGCCAATGAGCAGTTCTTC	CSVESANEQFF	TRBV29-1	many	.	TRBJ2-1
TGTGCCAGCAGCCTCACCTCGGGGGGCGGTTCCAATCAGCCCCAGCATTTT	CASSLTSGGGSNQPQHF	TRBV7-8	few	.	TRBJ1-5
TGTGCCAGCAGTTTATGGGACTGGAGCTCCTACAATGAGCAGTTCTTC	CASSLWDWSSYNEQFF	TRBV28	few	.	TRBJ2-1
TGCGCCAGCAGCCAAGATGGGGGGAACACTGAAGCTTTCTTT	CASSQDGGNTEAFF	TRBV4-3	many	.	TRBJ1-1
TGCAGTGGAATGGGGGGTATCGGCTATGGCTACACCTTC	CSGMGGIGYGYTF	TRBV20-1	few	.	TRBJ1-2
TGTGCCAGCAGCCTGGGACAGCTTTATGGCTACACCTTC	CASSLGQLYGYTF	TRBV6-5	many	TRBD1	TRBJ1-2
TGTGCCAGCAGAGCCCAGGGCGGCTACACCTTC	CASRAQGGYTF	TRBV21-1	.	.	TRBJ1-2